This entry features one T cell receptor (beta chain) sequence. Its cognate antigen is unknown. TCRdb fed the RT-PCR reads into MiXCR, producing one record per CDR3 protein. The sample lists 530,000 or so distinct CDR3 sequences; about 25% were seen once. This entry is derived from a study of response to subunit inactivated influenza vaccine. Study-level points and caveats: Few new T cells, the authors suggested, are recruited by each seasonal influenza vaccination.

The CDR3 contains 12 residues. The V end was cut by 4 bases, the J end by 3 bases, with 9 bases between. Germline V gene lookup returns CDR1 DFQATT and CDR2 SNEGSKA (reference sequence). Sequencing was performed on CD4+ T cells sorted from PBMCs, taken roughly 5 days after vaccination. This receptor was obtained from a man between 50 and 59 years old who received an inactivated influenza vaccine. This chain connects TRBV20-1 to TRBJ1-2; no firm D call. CDR3: CSAILGYYGYTF. CDR3 sequence (DNA): TGCAGTGCTATTCTAGGGTACTATGGCTACACCTTC.